Below, 2 T cell receptor beta chains from the same sample are listed, as sequenced in a study of T-cell reconstitution after alpha-beta-depleted transplantation in children. For TCRbeta, the library was prepared with unique molecular identifiers. Using its own MiXCR run on the PCR reads, TCRdb lists one record per CDR3 protein. The sample lists fewer than 550,000 distinct CDR3 sequences; roughly 10% were seen once. The material sequenced was PBMCs from the stem cell graft donor, taken from the stem cell graft. These receptors were obtained from a human donor who donated a stem cell graft to a child with acute myeloid leukemia.

The chain joins TRBV6-2 or TRBV6-3 to TRBJ1-1, with a tentative D call TRBD1 (5 bases). There are 11 residues in the CDR3. In germline, CDR1 is MNHEY, CDR2 SVGEGT. V gave up 6 bases and J gave up 10 bases, with 12 bases separating them. For the CDR3, the DNA is TGTGCCAGCAGCCAAGGGAGGGGAGCTTTCTTT. It yields the protein CASSQGRGAFF.

The chain joins TRBV10-3 to TRBJ2-7; 15 bases align to TRBD2. The CDR3 runs to 16 residues. With 2 bases clipped from V and 2 bases from J, the junction kept 1 base outside the gene matches. Germline CDR1 and CDR2: ENHRY and SYGVKD. The CDR3 spells CAISEGLAGGAYEQYF. CDR3 in DNA: TGTGCCATCAGTGAGGGACTAGCGGGGGGGGCCTACGAGCAGTACTTC.